This is a list of T cell receptor beta chains from one sample in a study of cytomegalovirus exposure and HLA in healthy donors. TCRdb keeps only in-frame clones here, not all; method: immunoSEQ multiplex PCR. This table holds 150,000 to 200,000 clones, approximately 67% found once. Sequences were obtained from PBMCs. These receptors were collected from a woman aged 18-29 years in good health and CMV-seropositive. CDR3s leave out the opening cysteine and the closing phenylalanine or tryptophan. A D gene is named only where the DNA matches it firmly.

j_call: TRBJ2-1
v_call: TRBV7-9
d_call: TRBD2
cdr3_aa: ASSLLAVDNEQF

j_call: TRBJ1-2
v_call: TRBV6-5
d_call: TRBD1
cdr3_aa: ASSSGQGIKHGYT

j_call: TRBJ2-3
v_call: TRBV29-1
d_call: TRBD1
cdr3_aa: SVAGQGGTDTQY

j_call: TRBJ2-7
v_call: TRBV7-2
d_call: TRBD1
cdr3_aa: ASSFGQDTYHYYEQY

j_call: TRBJ1-6
v_call: TRBV6-5
d_call: -
cdr3_aa: ASSYGTGHYNSPLH

j_call: TRBJ2-1
v_call: TRBV14
d_call: TRBD1
cdr3_aa: ASSPWTGSDNEQF

j_call: TRBJ1-4
v_call: TRBV18
d_call: -
cdr3_aa: ASSPPRQYNEKLF

j_call: TRBJ2-2
v_call: TRBV14
d_call: TRBD2
cdr3_aa: ASSRTSLGTGELF

j_call: TRBJ1-3
v_call: TRBV2
d_call: -
cdr3_aa: ASTWGSGNTIY

j_call: TRBJ1-1
v_call: TRBV28
d_call: -
cdr3_aa: ASSLSRGGWEAF

j_call: TRBJ1-3
v_call: TRBV5-4
d_call: -
cdr3_aa: ASSIMGGAYTIY

j_call: TRBJ1-6
v_call: TRBV4-3
d_call: -
cdr3_aa: ASSQDASQQGEVGGYNSPLH

j_call: TRBJ1-2
v_call: TRBV30
d_call: TRBD1
cdr3_aa: AWSPGQVRGCT

j_call: TRBJ2-2
v_call: TRBV28
d_call: TRBD1
cdr3_aa: ASSLFFSRTGLSTGELF

j_call: TRBJ2-7
v_call: TRBV18
d_call: -
cdr3_aa: ASVEDSYEQY

j_call: TRBJ1-1
v_call: TRBV19
d_call: -
cdr3_aa: ASSSTVNTEAF

j_call: TRBJ1-5
v_call: TRBV4-1
d_call: -
cdr3_aa: ASSQFGTGGGQPQH

j_call: TRBJ1-6
v_call: TRBV13
d_call: TRBD1
cdr3_aa: ASSSPGQGNSPLH

j_call: TRBJ1-2
v_call: TRBV18
d_call: TRBD1
cdr3_aa: ASSAPSGGFNYGYT

j_call: TRBJ2-5
v_call: TRBV15
d_call: TRBD2
cdr3_aa: ATGTSGIKETQY

j_call: TRBJ1-1
v_call: TRBV6-5
d_call: TRBD1
cdr3_aa: ASSYGTELNTVAF

j_call: TRBJ1-4
v_call: TRBV28
d_call: -
cdr3_aa: ASSLRAGGNEKLF

j_call: TRBJ1-1
v_call: TRBV7-3
d_call: TRBD1
cdr3_aa: ASSLGQGKGEAF

j_call: TRBJ1-3
v_call: TRBV7-9
d_call: -
cdr3_aa: ASSLSASGNTIY

j_call: TRBJ2-1
v_call: TRBV18
d_call: TRBD1
cdr3_aa: ASSHSGTGGYNEQF

j_call: TRBJ2-3
v_call: TRBV7-9
d_call: TRBD2
cdr3_aa: ASTDDLAGEGTDTQY

j_call: TRBJ1-1
v_call: TRBV20-1
d_call: TRBD1
cdr3_aa: SARTGAEAF

j_call: TRBJ2-3
v_call: TRBV9
d_call: TRBD2
cdr3_aa: ASSSRLAGSTDTQY

j_call: TRBJ1-4
v_call: TRBV7-2
d_call: -
cdr3_aa: ASSLVPTPTNEKLF

j_call: TRBJ2-1
v_call: TRBV7-2
d_call: TRBD2
cdr3_aa: ASSSRSLAYEQF

j_call: TRBJ2-5
v_call: TRBV10-3
d_call: -
cdr3_aa: AISEGGGVGQETQY

j_call: TRBJ1-1
v_call: TRBV18
d_call: -
cdr3_aa: ASSPLGAEAF

j_call: TRBJ1-5
v_call: TRBV27
d_call: TRBD1
cdr3_aa: ASRTGVVGNQPQH

j_call: TRBJ1-3
v_call: TRBV28
d_call: TRBD1
cdr3_aa: ASSLRTGQRASGNTIY

j_call: -
v_call: TRBV30
d_call: -
cdr3_aa: AWSVEGWAGFSYEQY

j_call: TRBJ2-7
v_call: TRBV25-1
d_call: -
cdr3_aa: ASSNEYEQY

j_call: TRBJ2-7
v_call: TRBV28
d_call: TRBD1
cdr3_aa: ASSWGQARSYEQY

j_call: TRBJ2-3
v_call: TRBV29-1
d_call: TRBD2
cdr3_aa: SVVGAGGYTDTQY

j_call: TRBJ2-6
v_call: TRBV5-1
d_call: -
cdr3_aa: ASSHGSGANVLT

j_call: TRBJ1-1
v_call: TRBV5-5
d_call: -
cdr3_aa: ASSFGSEAF

j_call: TRBJ2-7
v_call: TRBV10-3
d_call: -
cdr3_aa: AISERYGYEQY

j_call: TRBJ1-5
v_call: TRBV2
d_call: TRBD1
cdr3_aa: ASSDRAAISFSNQPQH